Sequencing of this TCR beta chain was carried out in a study of vaccination and CD4 T cells after COVID-19. Study as a whole: Convalescent individuals numbered four females and six males, two being Hispanic.

This CDR3 spans 14 amino acids. Germline V gives CDR1 LNHNV, CDR2 YYDKDF (reference sequence). The V gene lost 9 bases and the J gene lost 8 bases, with 22 bases spanning the gap. Study outcomes and limitations: Spike mono-reactivity applied to 304 of 307 vaccine-specific clones detected in convalescent patients.

Sequencing of the DNA from cultured CD4+ T cells was carried out with the Oncomine TCR Beta short-read assay. TCRdb called the PCR reads again in MiXCR, with one record for every CDR3 protein. The table has 8,500 to 13,000 distinct CDR3 sequences, 64% seen once. Treatment indicated: roughly 11-day PBMC culture with coronavirus spike peptide pools or control peptides (ViraFEST assay). ViraFEST grew antigen-specific T cells using peptide pools, then sequenced TCRs. Remarks on this clonotype: Its antigen is not identified.

The specimen sequenced was CD4+ T cells from blood, cultured in vitro. The receptor was isolated from a human donor who had recovered from COVID-19. The chain employs TRBV15 and TRBJ1-2; no clear D. The CDR3 protein is CATKDTYTVGGYTF. Written as DNA, the CDR3 is TGTGCCACGAAGGATACGTATACAGTCGGAGGCTACACCTTC. Variable domain in full (rest from reference TRBV15 and TRBJ1-2): DAMVIQNPRYQVTQFGKPVTLSCSQTLNHNVMYWYQQKSSQAPKLLFHYYDKDFNNEADTPDNFQSRRPNTSFCFLDIRSPGLGDTAMYLCATKDTYTVGGYTFGSGTRLTVV.